This is a list of T cell receptor beta chains from one sample in a study of post-analysis software for immune sequencing data. One entry per CDR3 protein, called by TCRdb with MiXCR from the PCR reads. The profile shows 750,000 to 950,000 distinct CDR3 sequences, around 45% of them singletons. The sample consisted of blood. All receptors come from a girl aged 5-17 years with multiple sclerosis. The conserved cysteine and the conserved F or W are not part of the CDR3 here. Each record gives: J gene, V gene, clone size, CDR3 protein. Expanded clones are given a class, and other clones once, few, many or no size at all.

>TRBJ1-2|TRBV10-3|-
AISPGQGLYGYT
>TRBJ2-3|TRBV29-1|-
SVGTVQDTQY
>TRBJ2-7|TRBV29-1|few
SVRGSASPSYEQY
>TRBJ2-1|TRBV5-1|-
ASSRVGGEDEQF
>TRBJ2-5|TRBV12-3/TRBV12-4|-
ASSPTGREETQY
>TRBJ1-2|TRBV6-1|few
ASSGGPLGAYGYT
>TRBJ1-5|TRBV10-3|-
AISELSSNQPQH
>TRBJ2-5|TRBV20-1|-
STPYRGGQETQY
>TRBJ2-5|TRBV29-1|few
SVVPQGYETQY
>TRBJ2-1|TRBV12-5|-
ASADFGGTSGSSYNEQF
>TRBJ2-5|TRBV20-1|few
SARDSTSGNQETQY
>TRBJ2-1|TRBV9|few
ASSINPGLAYHEQF
>TRBJ1-4|TRBV11-2|-
ASSLLQGLPSNEKLF
>TRBJ2-7|TRBV29-1|few
SVEVTGTSYEQY
>TRBJ2-1|TRBV7-3|-
ASSLSGALYNEQF
>TRBJ1-2|TRBV2|-
ASIKENYGYT
>TRBJ1-4|TRBV5-1|-
ASSRSGTGGEKLF
>TRBJ2-2|TRBV7-3|few
ASSRMPSENTGELF
>TRBJ1-2|TRBV27|-
ASRTSGTVSIYGYT
>TRBJ2-7|TRBV10-3|-
AISESGYRGAVYEQY
>TRBJ2-7|TRBV21-1|-
ASSKEEGPSYEQY
>TRBJ1-1|TRBV12-3/TRBV12-4|-
ASSSWTGG
>TRBJ2-1|TRBV29-1|few
SVAGRDNEQF
>TRBJ2-3|TRBV20-1|-
SATRLADTQY
>-|TRBV29-1|few
SVERTGEETQY
>-|TRBV4-2|-
ASSQLWGEQY
>TRBJ1-6|TRBV6-6|-
ASAPSGQQLLGPPLH
>TRBJ1-2|TRBV29-1|-
SVPRTGTDGYT
>TRBJ1-6|TRBV4-3|-
ASSQDWGTSLSPLH
>TRBJ1-2|TRBV5-1|-
ASSFRTAAIYGYT
>TRBJ1-2|TRBV12-3/TRBV12-4|few
ASSPGQGTFYGYT
>TRBJ1-1|TRBV7-2|-
ASSNDRGAEAF
>-|TRBV5-1|once
ASRLAGELNEQY
>TRBJ2-7|TRBV29-1|-
SVEGGDSPYEQY
>TRBJ1-2|TRBV14|few
ASSYDNGHGYT
>TRBJ2-7|TRBV7-8|-
ASSLQGAPSYEQY
>TRBJ2-7|TRBV5-1|-
ASSTLADYYEQY
>TRBJ1-2|TRBV9|few
ASSVLSGGDGYT
>TRBJ2-5|TRBV4-3|few
ASSQDPSGRETQY